The present TCR beta chain was sequenced within a study of shared clonotypes between healthy human individuals. Produced via immunoSEQ multiplex PCR; TCRdb's table is partial and in-frame only. Among 2 million to 2.5 million clones listed, almost 96% were seen once. Germline assignment: CDR1 MDHEN and CDR2 SYDVKM. The ends were cut back, 3 bases at V and 4 bases at J, with 12 bases in the middle. CDR3 length: 14 amino acids. The chain is built from TRBV28 and TRBJ1-2; TRBD1 might be the D (5 bases). The receptor comes from a man aged 18 to 29 in good health. Sequencing input: naive CD4+ T cells sorted from blood. Subset denoted: CD45RA+ positively selected. CDR3 sequence reads: CASSFGQGVYGYTF. The CDR3 coding sequence is TGTGCCAGCAGTTTCGGGCAGGGTGTCTATGGCTACACCTTC.